Below, 28 T cell receptor beta chains from the same sample are listed, as sequenced in a study of T-cell memory formation after mild COVID-19. MiXCR, applied by TCRdb to the 5' RACE reads, yields one record per CDR3 protein. The table records about 350,000 distinct CDR3 sequences, roughly an eighth of them present only once. Sequencing was performed on PBMCs or a T cell subset sorted from them (not recorded which). The origin of the receptors is a man between 18 and 35 years old who had mild COVID-19 (a few samples of this study predate the infection). Cell type and time point are not known.

The CDR3 region has the DNA TGTGCCAGCAGTGATACGACAGGGGGCTATGGCTACACCTTC. Amino acids: CASSDTTGGYGYTF. This chain joins TRBV25-1 and TRBJ1-2; 9 nucleotides match TRBD1. The V and J ends lost 3 bases and 4 bases, in that order; junction bases with no gene match: 3. The CDR3 runs 14 residues. Germline CDR1 reads MGHDK; CDR2 reads SYGVNS.

The CDR3 sequence: CASSILAGRTGELFF. DNA of the CDR3: TGTGCCAGCAGTATACTAGCGGGGCGGACCGGGGAGCTGTTTTTT. V and J are TRBV27 and TRBJ2-2, with TRBD2 identical over 10 bases. This CDR3 comprises 15 residues. Germline V gene sequence: CDR1 MNHEY, CDR2 SMNVEV (reference sequence). The V gene end was trimmed by 5 bases and the J gene end by 5 bases; junction bases not matched to a gene: 5.

This clonotype occurred many times. The chain uses TRBV12-3 or TRBV12-4 and TRBJ2-1, with 8 bases matching TRBD1. V lost 5 bases to trimming and J lost 3 bases; unmatched junction nucleotides: 12. This CDR3 region has 17 residues. This chain's CDR3 is CASSGEDRAIFYNEQFF. As DNA, the CDR3 is TGTGCCAGCAGTGGTGAGGACAGGGCCATCTTCTACAATGAGCAGTTCTTC.

This clonotype was seen a few times. The chain recombines TRBV9 with TRBJ1-6; possible D gene TRBD1, 6 bases. Trimming left V 3 bases short and J 8 bases short, with 15 bases between. Germline V gene data show CDR1 as SGDLS and CDR2 as YYNGEE. The CDR3 runs 15 residues. CDR3 sequence reads: CASSGPGERYSPLHF. CDR3 nucleotide sequence: TGTGCCAGCAGCGGCCCAGGGGAACGGTATTCACCCCTCCACTTT. Variable domain in full (rest from reference TRBV9 and TRBJ1-6): DSGVTQTPKHLITATGQRVTLRCSPRSGDLSVYWYQQSLDQGLQFLIQYYNGEERAKGNILERFSAQQFPDLHSELNLSSLELGDSALYFCASSGPGERYSPLHFGNGTRLTVT.

In this sample, this clonotype turned up a few times. This chain uses TRBV4-2 with TRBJ2-3, with 8 bases lining up with TRBD2. Unmatched junction bases numbered 10, after V lost 5 bases and J lost 3 bases. Germline CDR1 LGHNA, CDR2 YNFKEQ. The CDR3 runs 16 residues. The CDR3 bases are TGTGCCAGCAGCACCCTCCCCGGGGGGGCTACAGATACGCAGTATTTT. The encoded protein is CASSTLPGGATDTQYF.

This clonotype was seen a few times. This rearrangement joins TRBV5-1 to TRBJ1-1; 7 bases match TRBD1. V trimming: 4 bases; J trimming: 1 base; junction bases outside the gene matches: 7. Germline V CDR1 and CDR2: SGHRS, YFSETQ. The CDR3 runs to 15 residues. The DNA for the CDR3 is TGCGCCAGCAGCCAGACAGGGACGGAGAACACTGAAGCTTTCTTT. Translation gives CASSQTGTENTEAFF.

This clonotype was seen a few times. The chain joins TRBV9 to TRBJ2-7; possibly TRBD2 for D (5 bases). This CDR3 has 15 amino acids. Trimming took 0 bases from V and 3 from J, leaving 13 bases between them. CDR1 SGDLS and CDR2 YYNGEE come from the germline V gene. CDR3 sequence: CASSVAEGTGYEQYF. The CDR3, as DNA: TGTGCCAGCAGCGTAGCAGAGGGAACTGGCTACGAGCAGTACTTC.

J is TRBJ1-2 and V is TRBV6-5; a possible D gene is TRBD1 (5 bases). Germline assignment: CDR1 MNHEY and CDR2 SVGAGI. CDR3 length: 14 amino acids. The V end was cut by 0 bases, the J end by 6 bases, with 11 bases between. The CDR3 bases are TGTGCCAGCAGTTACTCGATTGGGGCCGATGGCTACACCTTC. The encoded protein is CASSYSIGADGYTF.

This clonotype was seen many times. The chain recombines TRBV6-1 with TRBJ2-1; 12 bases map to TRBD2. V shed 4 bases, J shed 5 bases, and the junction held 3 bases outside the gene matches. CDR1 is MNHNS and CDR2 is SASEGT in the germline V gene. CDR3 length: 15 amino acids. The CDR3 bases are TGTGCCAGCAGTGTCCTAGCGGGGGGGGACAATGAGCAGTTCTTC. Amino acids: CASSVLAGGDNEQFF.

This clonotype was detected ten times or more. V is TRBV3-1 and J is TRBJ2-1; 8 bases fit TRBD1. With V trimmed by 1 base and J by 7 bases, 3 bases remained unmatched. Germline V gene data show CDR1 as LGHDT and CDR2 as YNNKEL (reference sequence). CDR3 length: 14 residues. Here the CDR3 DNA reads TGTGCCAGCAGCCAAGGCTACAGGGGGAATGAGCAGTTCTTC. Its protein is CASSQGYRGNEQFF.

CDR3 loop: CSASDSLYNEQFF. The CDR3 DNA is TGCAGTGCTAGTGACAGCCTCTACAATGAGCAGTTCTTC. This chain joins TRBV20-1 and TRBJ2-1; tentative D call: TRBD1 (5 bases). CDR1 and CDR2 from the germline V gene are DFQATT and SNEGSKA (reference sequence). V lost 3 bases, J lost 3 bases, and 9 bases lay in between. The CDR3 covers 13 residues.

J is TRBJ2-2 and V is TRBV6-4; D might be TRBD2 (5 bases). The germline V gene encodes CDR1 MRHNA and CDR2 SNTAGT. V shed 5 bases and J shed 7 bases, with 14 bases lying between them. The CDR3 spans 14 residues. The CDR3, as DNA: TGTGCCAGCAGTCCCTCGAGAGGGATCGGGGAGCTGTTTTTT. Amino acid sequence: CASSPSRGIGELFF.

This clonotype has only a few counts. This sequence joins TRBV4-3 and TRBJ1-2; D is perhaps TRBD1 (5 bases). Germline-derived CDR1 and CDR2 are LGHNA and YSLEER. The CDR3 runs 16 residues. The V gene lost 0 bases and the J gene lost 3 bases, with 14 bases spanning the gap. The CDR3 loop reads CASSQDPYRGDYGYTF. The DNA of the CDR3 is TGCGCCAGCAGCCAAGACCCCTACCGGGGGGACTATGGCTACACCTTC.

This clonotype was observed a handful of times. The V and J genes are TRBV19 and TRBJ2-3, with unresolved D. V dropped 4 bases and J dropped 2 bases, with 13 bases sitting between them. The length of the CDR3 is 15 residues. Looked up from germline, CDR1 is LNHDA and CDR2 is SQIVND (reference sequence). DNA for the CDR3: TGTGCCAGTAGTACGGGCCCTGGGTTCACAGATACGCAGTATTTT. This gives the protein CASSTGPGFTDTQYF. Based on the CDR3 plus reference TRBV19 and TRBJ2-3, the full variable domain is DGGITQSPKYLFRKEGQNVTLSCEQNLNHDAMYWYRQDPGQGLRLIYYSQIVNDFQKGDIAEGYSVSREKKESFPLTVTSAQKNPTAFYLCASSTGPGFTDTQYFGPGTRLTVL.

The V call is TRBV9, the J call TRBJ2-7; perhaps TRBD2 as D (6 bases). Trimming removed 4 bases from V and 6 bases from J, with 14 bases in between. This CDR3 region has 13 residues. CDR1 and CDR2 (germline): SGDLS, YYNGEE. CDR3 sequence reads: CASSWDSSGEQYF. CDR3 bases: TGTGCCAGCAGCTGGGACTCCTCGGGCGAGCAGTACTTC. The full variable domain, rest sourced from reference TRBV9 and TRBJ2-7, is DSGVTQTPKHLITATGQRVTLRCSPRSGDLSVYWYQQSLDQGLQFLIQYYNGEERAKGNILERFSAQQFPDLHSELNLSSLELGDSALYFCASSWDSSGEQYFGPGTRLTVT.

This clonotype has just a few counts. V usage is TRBV30 and J usage is TRBJ1-2; TRBD1 agrees at 7 bases. This CDR3 has 11 amino acids. Germline V gene sequence: CDR1 GTSNPN, CDR2 SVGIG (reference sequence). V lost 7 bases and J lost 4; bases outside the gene matches: 3. The CDR3 region has the DNA TGTGCCTCTGGACAGGTCTATGGCTACACCTTC. Translated, it gives CASGQVYGYTF.

This chain uses TRBV10-3 with TRBJ1-5; weak D call: TRBD1 (5 bases). V lost 3 bases, J lost 8 bases, and 17 bases lay in between. The CDR3 consists of 15 residues. Germline V CDR1 and CDR2: ENHRY, SYGVKD. The CDR3 DNA is TGTGCCATCAGTGATAGGGGCCTACAATTGGAGCCCCAGCATTTT. It codes for CAISDRGLQLEPQHF.

This clonotype was seen a few times. The V gene is TRBV6-6, the J gene TRBJ2-3, with D uncertain. Germline CDR1 reads MNHNY; CDR2 reads SVGAGI (reference sequence). V was trimmed by 8 bases and J by 3 bases, leaving 15 bases between them. CDR3 length: 14 residues. The CDR3 region is CASGLPGVTDTQYF. The DNA for the CDR3 is TGTGCCAGCGGGCTTCCTGGAGTAACAGATACGCAGTATTTT.

V is TRBV6-5 and J is TRBJ2-3, with 13 bases aligning to TRBD2. V was pared by 1 base and J by 6 bases, with 1 base of the junction left unmatched. Germline assignment: CDR1 MNHEY and CDR2 SVGAGI. This CDR3 comprises 15 residues. The CDR3 loop reads CASSYLLAGGDTQYF. As DNA, the CDR3 is TGTGCCAGCAGTTACTTACTAGCGGGGGGGGATACGCAGTATTTT.

This clonotype came up many times. V and J are TRBV2 and TRBJ2-7; D is uncertain. The CDR3 has 11 amino acids. V was pared by 5 bases and J by 5 bases, with 7 bases between. Germline V gene data show CDR1 as SNHLY and CDR2 as FYNNEI. The DNA of the CDR3 is TGTGCCAGCAGTCCCTATAACGAGCAGTACGTC. Its translation: CASSPYNEQYV.

This chain joins TRBV15 and TRBJ2-5, with D perhaps TRBD1 (6 bases). Looked up from germline, CDR1 is LNHNV and CDR2 is YYDKDF (reference sequence). CDR3 length: 14 amino acids. V lost 0 bases to trimming and J lost 5 bases, with 10 bases between them. The CDR3 DNA reads as TGTGCCACCAGCAGAGACAGGGGCGTCGAGACCCAGTACTTC. This codes for CATSRDRGVETQYF. The full variable domain, completed using reference TRBV15 and TRBJ2-5, is DAMVIQNPRYQVTQFGKPVTLSCSQTLNHNVMYWYQQKSSQAPKLLFHYYDKDFNNEADTPDNFQSRRPNTSFCFLDIRSPGLGDTAMYLCATSRDRGVETQYFGPGTRLLVL.

V is TRBV12-3 or TRBV12-4 and J is TRBJ2-3, with D uncertain. Trimming stripped 4 bases from V and 1 base from J, with 15 bases between. The CDR3 is made up of 16 amino acids. The CDR3: CASSSRGEGGTDTQYF. The DNA for the CDR3 is TGTGCCAGCAGTTCCCGTGGAGAAGGCGGCACAGATACGCAGTATTTT.

By its share, this clonotype is medium-sized. The J gene is TRBJ1-4, the V gene TRBV7-8, with D hard to call. The ends were cut back, 3 bases at V and 8 bases at J, with 4 bases in the middle. CDR3 length equals 11 residues. Per germline, CDR1 SGHVS and CDR2 FQNEAQ. CDR3 nucleotides: TGTGCCAGCAGCTTTGGGGAAAAACTGTTTTTT. Protein product: CASSFGEKLFF.

The CDR3 here is CASSGQLSRHEKLFF. CDR3 DNA sequence: TGTGCCAGCTCAGGACAGCTTAGCCGTCATGAAAAACTGTTTTTT. The chain uses TRBV18 and TRBJ1-4; D might be TRBD1 (6 bases). This CDR3 has 15 residues. CDR1 KGHSH and CDR2 LQKENI come from the germline V gene. V was cut by 5 bases and J by 6 bases, with 16 bases left in between.

J is TRBJ1-4 and V is TRBV7-2; 7 nucleotides agree with TRBD1. Looked up from germline, CDR1 is SGHTA and CDR2 is FQGNSA. V dropped 5 bases and J dropped 8; count of bases not matched to a gene: 8. The CDR3 runs 14 residues. The CDR3 nucleotides are TGTGCCAGCAGCCCTCCGGGACAGACCGAAAAACTGTTTTTT. It codes for CASSPPGQTEKLFF.

The sample holds a few counts of this clonotype. This chain joins TRBV5-1 and TRBJ2-6; D perhaps matches TRBD2 (7 bases). V dropped 2 bases and J dropped 2 bases, with 11 bases sitting between them. The CDR3 covers 16 residues. Germline lookup yields CDR1 SGHRS and CDR2 YFSETQ. The CDR3 protein is CASSFGGLPGANVLTF. The CDR3 bases are TGCGCCAGCAGCTTCGGGGGGCTTCCTGGGGCCAACGTCCTGACTTTC.

The chain joins TRBV29-1 to TRBJ2-3; D is unresolved. Trimming removed 3 bases at V and 9 bases at J, with 16 bases between. Per germline, CDR1 SQVTM and CDR2 ANQGSEA. The CDR3 length is 13 residues. The CDR3 protein is CSVDRYIEDTQYF. DNA for the CDR3: TGCAGCGTTGACCGATACATTGAGGACACGCAGTATTTT.

This sequence joins TRBV6-2 or TRBV6-3 and TRBJ1-5; D possibly corresponds to TRBD1 (5 bases). Germline values: CDR1 MNHEY, CDR2 SVGEGT. The CDR3 is 15 amino acids. Trimming took 5 bases from V and 4 from J, leaving 15 bases between them. The CDR3 nucleotides are TGTGCCAGCAGTCGAATGGACACTAAAAATCAGCCCCAGCATTTT. Its translation is CASSRMDTKNQPQHF.